The source of this TCR beta chain is a study of T cells after yellow fever vaccination. For the study at large: Each low-cell-number fraction was prepared by means of SMART-Seq v4 Ultra Low Input.

Generation of TCR cDNA used 5'RACE template switching (which added a universal primer site and UMIs). TCRdb reanalysed the 5' RACE reads using MiXCR and keeps one entry per CDR3 protein. The table includes about 340,000 distinct CDR3 sequences, around 12% detected once. This clonotype was detected only a few times. Its antigen is not known. Study outcomes and limitations: Re-detected after boosting: most primary clones, 96% of CD4 and over 80% of CD8.

The sequence came from a man in his late teens or twenties who received the YFV17D yellow fever vaccine. Sample: CD4+ T cells sorted from PBMCs, taken 15 days after the yellow fever booster vaccination.

The CDR3 region has the DNA TGTGCCAGCAGGCCACCGGGACAGACAGGCTACACCTTC. This translates into CASRPPGQTGYTF. The chain is built from TRBV6-5 and TRBJ1-2; 7 nucleotides align to TRBD1. Germline CDR1 reads MNHEY; CDR2 reads SVGAGI. The V and J ends lost 6 bases and 8 bases, in that order; junction bases with no gene match: 9. The CDR3 is 13 residues long.